What follows are 7 T cell receptor beta chains derived from one specimen sequenced in a study of T cell repertoires in MIS-A myocarditis. Assay used: immunoSEQ multiplex PCR; TCRdb lists only in-frame clones, some missing. The data show around 6,000 clones, with approximately 80% seen just once and about three fifths held by the top ten. Sequencing was performed on interventricular septum heart tissue obtained at autopsy. All receptors derive from a man aged 18 to 30 with fulminant myocarditis from multisystem inflammatory syndrome in adults (MIS-A) after COVID-19.

This clone occurred a few times. V gene TRBV5-1 combines with J gene TRBJ2-6, with 7 bases lining up with TRBD2. The CDR3 spans 17 residues. The trim removed 5 bases at V and 1 base at J, leaving 9 bases unmatched. Germline V gene lookup returns CDR1 SGHRS and CDR2 YFSETQ. The CDR3 loop is CASSLSGGLSGANVLTF. In nucleotides, the CDR3 is TGCGCCAGCAGTTTATCGGGAGGCCTATCTGGGGCCAACGTCCTGACTTTC.

The rearrangement joins TRBV5-1 to TRBJ2-3; 16 positions agree with TRBD2. The junction had 4 bases not matched to a gene; V was cut back by 4 bases and J by 5 bases. Germline V gives CDR1 SGHRS, CDR2 YFSETQ. This CDR3 has 16 amino acids. This CDR3 is CASSRGTSGGGDTQYF. The DNA for the CDR3 is TGCGCCAGCAGCAGGGGGACTAGCGGGGGGGGAGATACGCAGTATTTT.

This clone was counted a few times. The chain carries TRBV6-1 and TRBJ1-5; D is unclear. Germline V gene data show CDR1 as MNHNS and CDR2 as SASEGT. The length of the CDR3 is 11 residues. The V end lost 2 bases, the J end lost 6 bases, and 2 bases lay between the germline ends. The CDR3 bases are TGTGCCAGCAGTGAATTTCAGCCCCAGCATTTT. This codes for CASSEFQPQHF.

The chain uses TRBV11-2 and TRBJ2-1; TRBD2 aligns across 8 bases. This CDR3 comprises 15 residues. Trimming cost V 4 bases and J 7 bases; bases outside gene matches: 9. Germline V gene sequence: CDR1 SGHAT, CDR2 FQNNGV. CDR3 bases: TGTGCCAGCAGCTCCTCTTACGGGGGGGCTAATGAGCAGTTCTTC. Encoded protein: CASSSSYGGANEQFF.

J is TRBJ1-3 and V is TRBV24-1; 8 positions agree with TRBD1. CDR1 is KGHDR, CDR2 SFDVKD, per germline. With 1 base clipped from V and 6 bases from J, the junction kept 10 bases outside the gene matches. The CDR3 consists of 17 residues. This chain's CDR3 is CATSDFDRGKRENTIYF. The CDR3 region has the DNA TGTGCCACCAGTGATTTCGACAGGGGTAAGAGGGAAAACACCATATATTTT.

The chain carries TRBV15 and TRBJ1-2; D might be TRBD1 (5 bases). The CDR3 extends over 15 amino acids. CDR1 LNHNV and CDR2 YYDKDF come from the germline V gene (reference sequence). The germline V and J ends were trimmed by 1 base and 8 bases, with 17 bases remaining between them. CDR3 loop: CATSRVAGTDGGYTF. The CDR3 DNA is TGTGCCACCAGCAGAGTAGCGGGGACCGATGGGGGCTACACCTTC.

The chain uses TRBV3-1 (or the pseudogene TRBV3-2) and TRBJ1-1, with a weak D call TRBD1 (5 bases). The germline V gene encodes CDR1 LGHDT and CDR2 YNNKEL (reference sequence). V was trimmed by 1 base and J by 4 bases, leaving 10 bases between them. This CDR3 contains 14 residues. The CDR3 sequence: CASSQGYGGTEAFF. The CDR3 bases are TGTGCCAGCAGCCAAGGATACGGGGGCACTGAAGCTTTCTTT.